This passage covers 28 T cell receptor beta chains from one sample sequenced in a study of T cell responses to AZD1222 COVID-19 vaccine (TCRdb year 2021). The time point label on this specimen signifies: baseline before first vaccination. Taken with the paper, the label for treatment or condition translates to: meningococcal conjugate vaccine given as trial control. The library was obtained by the immunoSEQ multiplex PCR assay. TCRdb carries this immuneACCESS record with in-frame sequences only. Its versions omit some clonotypes, under half of them owing to an unresolved V gene in the studies checked, with the rest unexplained. The sample includes about 100,000 clones, with roughly 86% observed a single time. Roughly 4.2% of the sample is in the top ten clones. The specimen comprised peripheral blood, sampled on day 0 of MenACWY control vaccination. These receptors all stem from an adult in good health.

The chain couples TRBV6-2 or TRBV6-3 to TRBJ1-5; D remains ambiguous. The CDR3 totals 15 residues. V lost 4 bases and J lost 0, with 10 bases in between. Germline V gene sequence: CDR1 MNHEY, CDR2 SVGEGT. The CDR3: CASSFGPYSNQPQHF. CDR3 DNA sequence: TGTGCCAGCAGTTTTGGACCGTATAGCAATCAGCCCCAGCATTTT.

The rearrangement links TRBV4-3 to TRBJ1-6, with D uncertain. V shed 0 bases and J shed 4 bases, with 7 bases lying between them. There are 15 residues in the CDR3. In germline, CDR1 is LGHNA, CDR2 YSLEER. The CDR3 DNA follows: TGCGCCAGCAGCCAAGATGGCCGGTATAATTCACCCCTCCACTTT. Protein product: CASSQDGRYNSPLHF.

The V call is TRBV7-2, the J call TRBJ2-7; TRBD2 aligns across 8 bases. The germline gives CDR1 SGHTA, CDR2 FQGNSA. J gave up 0 bases and V 1 base, and 8 bases lay outside the gene matches. The CDR3 is 17 residues long. CDR3 sequence reads: CASSLVGGGGNSYEQYF. DNA for the CDR3: TGTGCCAGCAGCTTAGTGGGAGGCGGGGGGAACTCCTACGAGCAGTACTTC.

The V gene is TRBV27, the J gene TRBJ2-1; TRBD2 agrees at 7 bases. The CDR3 consists of 14 residues. J gave up 0 bases and V 6 bases, and 2 bases lay outside the gene matches. From germline, CDR1 is MNHEY and CDR2 SMNVEV (reference sequence). The DNA of the CDR3 is TGTGCCAGCAGGGGGGGGAGCTCCTACAATGAGCAGTTCTTC. The encoded protein is CASRGGSSYNEQFF.

The V gene is TRBV5-1, the J gene TRBJ2-5, with D unclear. V shed 0 bases and J shed 2 bases, with 8 bases lying between them. The CDR3 is 14 residues long. Germline assignment: CDR1 SGHRS and CDR2 YFSETQ. CDR3 sequence reads: CASSLVSQQETQYF. Written as DNA, the CDR3 is TGCGCCAGCAGCTTGGTTTCTCAGCAAGAGACCCAGTACTTC.

Here the CDR3 reads CASSLGQGEETQYF. The CDR3, as DNA: TGTGCCAGCAGCTTAGGACAGGGGGAAGAGACCCAGTACTTC. V usage is TRBV11-1 and J usage is TRBJ2-5; 9 bases match TRBD1. CDR1 and CDR2 from the germline V gene are SGHAT and FQDESV (reference sequence). Unmatched junction bases numbered 0, after V lost 1 base and J lost 3 bases. The length of the CDR3 is 14 residues.

V gene TRBV30 combines with J gene TRBJ1-3; TRBD1 agrees at 9 bases. In germline, CDR1 is GTSNPN, CDR2 SVGIG (reference sequence). The CDR3 totals 14 residues. V dropped 7 bases and J dropped 0; count of bases not matched to a gene: 4. CDR3 sequence (DNA): TGTGCCTCGGGACAGGGCGTCTCTGGAAACACCATATATTTT. Residues: CASGQGVSGNTIYF.

The rearrangement uses TRBV28 and TRBJ1-1; the D is unclear. The length of the CDR3 is 14 residues. The germline V and J ends were trimmed by 3 bases and 5 bases, with 13 bases remaining between them. Germline V CDR1 and CDR2: MDHEN, SYDVKM. The chain's CDR3 is CASSFPPERTEAFF. CDR3 DNA sequence: TGTGCCAGCAGTTTCCCACCAGAGAGGACTGAAGCTTTCTTT.

The CDR3 loop is CASSQGPGRDTQYF. The CDR3, as DNA: TGCGCCAGCAGCCAAGGTCCAGGGAGAGATACGCAGTATTTT. The chain recombines TRBV4-3 with TRBJ2-3; D tentatively reads TRBD1 or TRBD2 (5 bases each). Trimming took off 1 base at V and 5 bases at J, with 10 bases between the two ends. The CDR3 is 14 residues long. Germline assignment: CDR1 LGHNA and CDR2 YSLEER.

This clone was detected a few times. The chain is built from TRBV4-3 and TRBJ2-3; D uncertain. The CDR3 runs 14 residues. Trimming removed 4 bases from V and 2 bases from J, with 10 bases in between. The germline gives CDR1 LGHNA, CDR2 YSLEER. CDR3 DNA sequence: TGCGCCAGCAGCCGGCGTCAGTACACAGATACGCAGTATTTT. Protein sequence: CASSRRQYTDTQYF.

This chain connects TRBV19 to TRBJ1-5; D not certain. Deletions cut 4 bases from V and 2 bases from J, with 12 bases between. Germline loops: CDR1 LNHDA, CDR2 SQIVND (reference sequence). The CDR3 is 15 residues long. The chain's CDR3 is CASSTAGGGNQPQHF. CDR3 DNA: TGTGCCAGTAGTACCGCGGGTGGGGGCAATCAGCCCCAGCATTTT.

The CDR3 loop reads CASRPGSTGGQETQYF. CDR3 nucleotides: TGTGCCAGTAGACCCGGGTCTACGGGGGGCCAAGAGACCCAGTACTTC. The chain combines TRBV19 with TRBJ2-5, with 7 bases that match TRBD2. V shed 6 bases and J 1 base; nucleotides not matched to a gene: 11. CDR3 length equals 16 residues. Germline assignment: CDR1 LNHDA and CDR2 SQIVND (reference sequence). Filled out from reference TRBV19 and TRBJ2-5, the complete variable domain reads DGGITQSPKYLFRKEGQNVTLSCEQNLNHDAMYWYRQDPGQGLRLIYYSQIVNDFQKGDIAEGYSVSREKKESFPLTVTSAQKNPTAFYLCASRPGSTGGQETQYFGPGTRLLVL.

V usage is TRBV5-5 and J usage is TRBJ2-7; the D gene could be TRBD1 or TRBD2 (6 bases each). The CDR3 loop spans 14 amino acids. Germline V gene lookup returns CDR1 SGHKS and CDR2 YYEKEE (reference sequence). The V gene lost 4 bases and the J gene lost 3 bases, with 14 bases spanning the gap. The CDR3 DNA follows: TGTGCCAGCAGCCCAGGGGACTGGGGCTACGAGCAGTACTTC. Encoded protein: CASSPGDWGYEQYF.

This clone was observed a single time. The CDR3 spells CASRAVGGRYEQYF. DNA for the CDR3: TGTGCCAGCAGGGCGGTGGGGGGGCGCTACGAGCAGTACTTC. The chain couples TRBV11-2 to TRBJ2-7, with D possibly being TRBD2 (7 bases). The CDR3 has 14 residues. The V gene's germline CDR1 is SGHAT and CDR2 FQNNGV. V was clipped by 6 bases and J by 3 bases, with 15 bases between them.

The chain joins TRBV9 to TRBJ2-2, with 11 bases identical to TRBD2. J was trimmed by 1 base and V by 3 bases; bases with no gene match: 11. The CDR3 extends over 19 amino acids. Germline CDR1 SGDLS, CDR2 YYNGEE. The CDR3 region is CASSDPIGLAGGNTGELFF. CDR3 in DNA: TGTGCCAGCAGCGATCCAATCGGGCTAGCGGGAGGGAACACCGGGGAGCTGTTTTTT.

The V call is TRBV7-2, the J call TRBJ2-7, with 12 bases identical to TRBD2. This CDR3 region has 15 residues. V dropped 4 bases and J dropped 12; count of bases not matched to a gene: 13. Germline V CDR1 and CDR2: SGHTA, FQGNSA. Here the CDR3 DNA reads TGTGCCAGCAGCTACGGACTAGCGGGACCAACCGCTCTGTACTTC. This translates into CASSYGLAGPTALYF. The entire variable domain, with the rest obtained from reference TRBV7-2 and TRBJ2-7, is as follows: GAGVSQSPSNKVTEKGKDVELRCDPISGHTALYWYRQSLGQGLEFLIYFQGNSAPDKSGLPSDRFSAERTGGSVSTLTIQRTQQEDSAVYLCASSYGLAGPTALYFGPGTRLTVT.

The chain joins TRBV25-1 to TRBJ2-7; TRBD2 might be the D (6 bases). Looked up from germline, CDR1 is MGHDK and CDR2 is SYGVNS. The CDR3 sequence is 13 residues long. Deletions cut 4 bases from V and 8 bases from J, with 15 bases between. The CDR3 region has the DNA TGTGCCAGCAGTGGGGCGGGACTCCTCCAGCAGTACTTC. Translated, it gives CASSGAGLLQQYF.

This chain joins TRBV6-5 and TRBJ2-7; 8 positions agree with TRBD1. The germline gives CDR1 MNHEY, CDR2 SVGAGI. The CDR3 runs to 15 residues. Trimming at V came to 7 bases and at J to 0 bases, leaving 8 bases not matched to a gene. This chain's CDR3 is CASKQPGQVSYEQYF. The CDR3 nucleotides are TGTGCCAGCAAACAACCGGGACAGGTCTCCTACGAGCAGTACTTC.

This clone was counted once. The chain has TRBV6-4 and TRBJ2-1; D tentatively reads TRBD1 or TRBD2 (5 bases each). The CDR3 has 16 amino acids. Germline CDR1 is MRHNA and CDR2 is SNTAGT. V lost 4 bases and J lost 7, with 20 bases in between. The CDR3: CASSVFPAGTRNEQFF. In DNA form, the CDR3 reads TGTGCCAGCAGTGTGTTCCCGGCAGGGACGAGGAATGAGCAGTTCTTC.

The CDR3 coding sequence is TGTGCCAGCAGGGCAGGGTGGTTTGTAGACGAGCAGTACTTC. Protein: CASRAGWFVDEQYF. The V gene is TRBV2, the J gene TRBJ2-7, with D possibly being TRBD1 (5 bases). In germline, CDR1 is SNHLY, CDR2 FYNNEI. Trimming left V 6 bases short and J 5 bases short, with 17 bases between. This CDR3 comprises 14 residues.

The gene calls are TRBV28 and TRBJ1-2; 12 bases match TRBD1. Germline trimming cut 5 bases from V and 7 bases from J; bases unmatched to any gene: 5. Germline loops: CDR1 MDHEN, CDR2 SYDVKM. The length of the CDR3 is 14 residues. The CDR3 loop reads CASSPGTGGGGYTF. The CDR3 coding sequence is TGTGCCAGCAGTCCCGGGACAGGGGGCGGTGGCTACACCTTC.

V is TRBV6-2 or TRBV6-3 and J is TRBJ1-2, with D uncertain. V lost 2 bases to trimming and J lost 5 bases, with 12 bases between them. The germline CDR1 and CDR2 sequences are MNHEY and SVGEGT. The CDR3 length is 14 residues. CDR3 nucleotides: TGTGCCAGCAGTTACGGGCAGTCCCTATATGGCTACACCTTC. Its translation: CASSYGQSLYGYTF.

This CDR3 reads CASSSTDMNTEAFF. In DNA, the CDR3 is TGTGCCAGCAGCTCGACGGATATGAACACTGAAGCTTTCTTT. The chain carries TRBV7-2 and TRBJ1-1; D not certain. With 4 bases removed from V and 0 bases from J, the gap between germline ends came to 9 bases. Germline V gene sequence: CDR1 SGHTA, CDR2 FQGNSA. The CDR3 has 14 residues.

The rearrangement uses TRBV5-4 and TRBJ2-5; D possibly corresponds to TRBD2 (6 bases). The length of the CDR3 is 16 residues. CDR1 and CDR2 (germline): SGHNT, YYREEE (reference sequence). V shed 0 bases and J shed 5 bases, with 17 bases lying between them. CDR3: CASSLVGRAGSETQYF. The CDR3 region has the DNA TGTGCCAGCAGCTTGGTAGGAAGGGCGGGGTCGGAGACCCAGTACTTC.

J is TRBJ2-2 and V is TRBV4-3, with 9 positions matching TRBD1. J lost 5 bases, V lost 3 bases, and 7 bases had no gene match. This CDR3 spans 16 amino acids. CDR1 is LGHNA, CDR2 YSLEER, per germline. CDR3 region: CASSHGPGQGTGELFF. As DNA, the CDR3 is TGCGCCAGCAGCCACGGACCGGGACAGGGTACCGGGGAGCTGTTTTTT.

The rearrangement links TRBV28 to TRBJ1-5; 7 bases map to TRBD1. Per the germline V gene, CDR1 is MDHEN and CDR2 is SYDVKM. This CDR3 is 14 amino acids long. The V and J ends lost 6 bases and 6 bases, in that order; junction bases with no gene match: 8. CDR3 DNA: TGTGCCAGCAGAGCCACAGGGGAGGGTCAGCCCCAGCATTTT. This sequence encodes CASRATGEGQPQHF.

The rearrangement uses TRBV7-6 and TRBJ2-7, with D possibly being TRBD2 (7 bases). There are 17 residues in the CDR3. Trimming cost V 4 bases and J 3 bases, with 22 bases left between them. Germline loops: CDR1 SGHVS, CDR2 FNYEAQ. The DNA for the CDR3 is TGTGCCAGCAGCTCCTATTACAGGGTGCGGGGGAACTACGAGCAGTACTTC. Translated: CASSSYYRVRGNYEQYF. Based on the CDR3 plus reference TRBV7-6 and TRBJ2-7, the full variable domain is GAGVSQSPRYKVTKRGQDVALRCDPISGHVSLYWYRQALGQGPEFLTYFNYEAQQDKSGLPNDRFSAERPEGSISTLTIQRTEQRDSAMYRCASSSYYRVRGNYEQYFGPGTRLTVT.

The gene calls are TRBV4-3 and TRBJ2-3; 14 positions match TRBD2. Germline lookup yields CDR1 LGHNA and CDR2 YSLEER. The CDR3 is made up of 19 amino acids. V was pared by 0 bases and J by 2 bases, with 7 bases of the junction left unmatched. The CDR3 bases are TGCGCCAGCAGCCAAGATAAGACTAGCGGGAGGGGATTCACAGATACGCAGTATTTT. This gives the protein CASSQDKTSGRGFTDTQYF.